This record covers a single T cell receptor (beta chain). Assay: immunoSEQ multiplex PCR; the TCRdb copy retains only in-frame clones and omits some. Here the sample spans about 150,000 clones, around nine tenths being singletons. The data were taken from a study of control samples from healthy donors and cancer patients. The V end lost 3 bases, the J end lost 0 bases, and 16 bases lay between the germline ends. There are 18 residues in the CDR3. CDR1 is SGHRS, CDR2 YFSETQ, per germline. The sequence was obtained from a man between 18 and 29 years old in good health. The sequenced sample was blood. This chain connects TRBV5-1 to TRBJ1-6; no reliable D call. The CDR3 region is CASSYSSTKSSYNSPLHF. The CDR3 DNA sequence: TGCGCCAGCAGCTATTCGTCAACGAAAAGCTCCTATAATTCACCCCTCCACTTT.